A single sample gave rise to the 18 T cell receptor beta chains below, sequenced in a study of blood T cell repertoires in COVID-19. Assay used: immunoSEQ multiplex PCR; TCRdb lists only in-frame clones, some missing. The data show 130,000 to 150,000 clones, with approximately 80% seen just once and roughly 13% held by the top ten. What was sequenced was peripheral blood. The receptors here all came from a man aged 60-69 years with active or convalescent COVID-19.

This chain uses TRBV7-2 with TRBJ1-5; D is perhaps TRBD1 (6 bases). The CDR3 has 14 amino acids. The germline V and J ends were trimmed by 5 bases and 2 bases, with 10 bases remaining between them. The germline CDR1 and CDR2 sequences are SGHTA and FQGNSA. CDR3 loop: CASSRGQRNQPQHF. CDR3 DNA sequence: TGTGCCAGCAGCAGAGGACAGCGCAATCAGCCCCAGCATTTT. The variable domain in full, with the rest retrieved from reference TRBV7-2 and TRBJ1-5, is GAGVSQSPSNKVTEKGKDVELRCDPISGHTALYWYRQSLGQGLEFLIYFQGNSAPDKSGLPSDRFSAERTGGSVSTLTIQRTQQEDSAVYLCASSRGQRNQPQHFGDGTRLSIL.

The chain employs TRBV6-2 or TRBV6-3 and TRBJ2-2; 13 nucleotides align to TRBD2. Trimming removed 1 base from V and 4 bases from J; junction bases left unmatched: 6. CDR3 length equals 18 residues. Germline lookup yields CDR1 MNHEY and CDR2 SVGEGT. The CDR3 nucleotides read TGTGCCAGCAGTTACTTCGGACTAGCGGGAGTTGGCACCGGGGAGCTGTTTTTT. It encodes CASSYFGLAGVGTGELFF.

The rearrangement links TRBV21-1 to TRBJ2-7; TRBD1 is the table's D call, not checked against the DNA. TRBV21-1 is listed as a pseudogene. This CDR3 contains 16 residues. CDR3 coding DNA: TGTGCCAGCAGCAAAGCCCAGACAGGGAAGAACTACGAGCAGTACTTC. This translates into CASSKAQTGKNYEQYF.

This chain joins TRBV20-1 and TRBJ1-1; D is possibly TRBD1 (5 bases). Germline values: CDR1 DFQATT, CDR2 SNEGSKA (reference sequence). This CDR3 has 11 residues. V lost 5 bases and J lost 11, with 15 bases in between. The CDR3 region has the DNA TGCAGTGCTGGAGGGGAGAGTGGGGCTTTCTTT. Residues: CSAGGESGAFF.

The rearrangement uses TRBV28 and TRBJ1-2; TRBD1 matches 7 bases. The V segment lost 5 bases and the J segment 2 bases; nucleotides outside the gene matches: 8. Germline V gives CDR1 MDHEN, CDR2 SYDVKM. CDR3 length: 15 amino acids. CDR3 amino acids: CASSRPGTENYGYTF. The CDR3 bases are TGTGCCAGCAGTCGTCCCGGGACAGAGAACTATGGCTACACCTTC.

DNA of the CDR3: TGTGCCAGCAGTTTTGAGTTTGAAGCTTTCTTT. This codes for CASSFEFEAFF. V usage is TRBV28 and J usage is TRBJ1-1; the D is unclear. V dropped 3 bases and J dropped 7 bases, with 6 bases sitting between them. CDR1 and CDR2 (germline): MDHEN, SYDVKM. The length of the CDR3 is 11 residues.

The chain has TRBV27 and TRBJ1-2, with D possibly TRBD1 on 6 matching bases. The length of the CDR3 is 16 residues. V was trimmed by 6 bases and J by 4 bases, leaving 21 bases between them. Per the germline V gene, CDR1 is MNHEY and CDR2 is SMNVEV (reference sequence). The CDR3 protein is CASSLGTTPGPYGYTF. CDR3 coding DNA: TGTGCCAGCAGCCTCGGGACAACCCCAGGGCCCTATGGCTACACCTTC.

V is TRBV10-2 and J is TRBJ2-7; 7 bases match TRBD1. Unmatched junction bases numbered 12, after V lost 7 bases and J lost 6 bases. The CDR3 has 14 amino acids. The germline CDR1 and CDR2 sequences are WSHSY and SAAADI. This CDR3 reads CASTLTGSVGEQYF. The CDR3 DNA sequence: TGCGCCAGCACCTTGACAGGGTCGGTCGGCGAGCAGTACTTC.

The CDR3 protein is CASSQTPGGNIQYF. CDR3 coding DNA: TGCGCCAGCAGCCAAACACCCGGAGGGAACATTCAGTACTTC. The V call is TRBV4-3, the J call TRBJ2-4; D possibly corresponds to TRBD2 (6 bases). The CDR3 consists of 14 residues. In germline, CDR1 is LGHNA, CDR2 YSLEER. The V end was cut by 2 bases, the J end by 7 bases, with 12 bases between.

This chain links TRBV18 with TRBJ2-7; D is possibly TRBD2 (6 bases). V shed 2 bases and J shed 7 bases, with 18 bases lying between them. Germline CDR1 and CDR2: KGHSH and LQKENI. CDR3 length equals 15 residues. In DNA form, the CDR3 reads TGTGCCAGCTCACCAATATTAGCGGACGAATCGGAGCAGTACTTC. Encoded protein: CASSPILADESEQYF.

The chain has TRBV11-1 and TRBJ1-1; D is possibly TRBD1 (5 bases). Germline V lookup: CDR1 SGHAT, CDR2 FQDESV (reference sequence). V shed 5 bases and J shed 0 bases, with 7 bases lying between them. This CDR3 is 13 amino acids long. The CDR3 sequence: CASSGHMNTEAFF. The CDR3 bases are TGTGCCAGCAGCGGACATATGAACACTGAAGCTTTCTTT.

This clone appeared a few times. The chain is built from TRBV7-9 and TRBJ1-1; 9 positions agree with TRBD1. The CDR3 runs 15 residues. Germline values: CDR1 SEHNR, CDR2 FQNEAQ (reference sequence). V dropped 6 bases and J dropped 10; count of bases not matched to a gene: 15. This CDR3 reads CASSSSDRGSLLAFF. CDR3 DNA sequence: TGTGCCAGCAGTTCATCGGACAGGGGCAGTCTCTTAGCTTTCTTT.

J is TRBJ2-2 and V is TRBV18; D not resolved. The germline V gene encodes CDR1 KGHSH and CDR2 LQKENI. Trimming stripped 0 bases from V and 6 bases from J, with 5 bases between. The CDR3 totals 13 residues. CDR3 nucleotide sequence: TGTGCCAGCTCACCACCCGGTCCCGGGGAGCTGTTTTTT. It is translated as CASSPPGPGELFF.

This chain connects TRBV5-1 to TRBJ2-1; TRBD2 matches 13 bases. V shed 4 bases and J 3 bases; nucleotides not matched to a gene: 4. CDR3 length: 16 amino acids. Germline loops: CDR1 SGHRS, CDR2 YFSETQ. The CDR3 DNA sequence: TGCGCCAGCAGCGGACTAGCGGGAGCTGGCTACAATGAGCAGTTCTTC. Translating gives CASSGLAGAGYNEQFF.

The count of this clone is one. The chain couples TRBV5-8 to TRBJ2-1; 10 positions agree with TRBD2. Germline CDR1 reads SGHTS; CDR2 reads YDEGEE. The CDR3 totals 19 residues. V lost 4 bases and J lost 1; bases outside the gene matches: 14. CDR3 protein: CASSPSRGLADLSYNEQFF. CDR3 DNA: TGTGCCAGCAGCCCGAGCAGAGGACTAGCGGACCTGTCCTACAATGAGCAGTTCTTC.

This clone was seen a single time. The missing conserved phenylalanine or tryptophan at the end of this CDR3 makes a read error likely. The DNA is omitted, as the CDR3 cannot be located on it reliably, and the CDR3 follows TCRdb's listing. The chain recombines TRBV5-6 with TRBJ2-7; TRBD2, as called in the table, went unchecked against the DNA. The CDR3 adds up to 8 amino acids, both ends counted. Germline loops: CDR1 SGHDT, CDR2 YYEEEE. The CDR3 protein is CASSLGEI.

The chain is built from TRBV5-1 and TRBJ1-2; the match to TRBD1 covers 9 bases. Trimming removed 2 bases from V and 6 bases from J; junction bases left unmatched: 5. The CDR3 runs to 14 residues. Germline V gene sequence: CDR1 SGHRS, CDR2 YFSETQ. As DNA, the CDR3 is TGCGCCAGCAGCTTAACAGGGGGCGCGAATGGCTACACCTTC. Its protein product is CASSLTGGANGYTF.

In its sample, this clone was seen a few times. The chain couples TRBV5-1 to TRBJ2-5; TRBD1 agrees at 11 bases. The CDR3 is made up of 14 amino acids. V lost 4 bases and J lost 5; bases outside the gene matches: 4. The germline gives CDR1 SGHRS, CDR2 YFSETQ. As DNA, the CDR3 is TGCGCCAGCAGCCGGACAGGGGGCTTTGAGACCCAGTACTTC. Translating it yields CASSRTGGFETQYF.